What follows are 2 T cell receptor beta chains derived from one specimen sequenced in a study of shared clonotypes between healthy human individuals. Measured with immunoSEQ multiplex PCR; TCRdb has only the in-frame clones, and not every one. The sample shows about 490,000 clones, more than 75% of them seen only once. Material: PBMCs. The receptor source for this set is a woman aged 40 to 50 in good health. Some clones in this sample may be carry-over from other donors' samples.

This chain uses TRBV11-2 with TRBJ1-2; 9 bases are a match to TRBD1. CDR1 and CDR2 from the germline V gene are SGHAT and FQNNGV. The CDR3 is 14 amino acids. The V and J ends lost 4 bases and 5 bases, in that order; junction bases with no gene match: 5. The CDR3 sequence: CASSWDRDNYGYTF. The CDR3, as DNA: TGTGCCAGCAGCTGGGACAGGGATAATTATGGCTACACCTTC. Full variable domain (missing parts from reference TRBV11-2 and TRBJ1-2): EAGVAQSPRYKIIEKRQSVAFWCNPISGHATLYWYQQILGQGPKLLIQFQNNGVVDDSQLPKDRFSAERLKGVDSTLKIQPAKLEDSAVYLCASSWDRDNYGYTFGSGTRLTVV.

The table lists this clone with many counts. The V and J genes are TRBV15 and TRBJ2-1; D uncertain. The length of the CDR3 is 12 residues. Looked up from germline, CDR1 is LNHNV and CDR2 is YYDKDF (reference sequence). Trimming took 0 bases from V and 4 from J, leaving 1 base between them. CDR3 sequence: CATSRDYNEQFF. CDR3 nucleotides: TGTGCCACCAGCAGAGATTACAATGAGCAGTTCTTC. Full variable domain (rest looked up from reference TRBV15 and TRBJ2-1): DAMVIQNPRYQVTQFGKPVTLSCSQTLNHNVMYWYQQKSSQAPKLLFHYYDKDFNNEADTPDNFQSRRPNTSFCFLDIRSPGLGDTAMYLCATSRDYNEQFFGPGTRLTVL.